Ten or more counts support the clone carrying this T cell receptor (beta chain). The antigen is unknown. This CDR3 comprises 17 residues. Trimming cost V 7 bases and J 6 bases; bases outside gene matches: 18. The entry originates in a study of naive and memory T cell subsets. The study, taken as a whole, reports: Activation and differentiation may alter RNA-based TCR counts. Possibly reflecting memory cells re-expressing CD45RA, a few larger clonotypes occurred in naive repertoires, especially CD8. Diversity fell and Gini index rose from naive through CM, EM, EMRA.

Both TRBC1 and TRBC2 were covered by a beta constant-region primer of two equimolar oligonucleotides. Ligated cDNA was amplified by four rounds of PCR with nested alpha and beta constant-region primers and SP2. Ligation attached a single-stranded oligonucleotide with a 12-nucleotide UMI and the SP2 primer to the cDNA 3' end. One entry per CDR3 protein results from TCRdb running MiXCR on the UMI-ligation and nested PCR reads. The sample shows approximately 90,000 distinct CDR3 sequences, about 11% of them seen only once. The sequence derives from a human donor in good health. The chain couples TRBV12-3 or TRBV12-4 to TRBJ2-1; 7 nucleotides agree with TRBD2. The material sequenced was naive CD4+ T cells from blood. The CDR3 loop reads CASMYVRGGTTGNEQFF. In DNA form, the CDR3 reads TGTGCCAGCATGTATGTGAGGGGTGGGACTACGGGCAATGAGCAGTTCTTC.